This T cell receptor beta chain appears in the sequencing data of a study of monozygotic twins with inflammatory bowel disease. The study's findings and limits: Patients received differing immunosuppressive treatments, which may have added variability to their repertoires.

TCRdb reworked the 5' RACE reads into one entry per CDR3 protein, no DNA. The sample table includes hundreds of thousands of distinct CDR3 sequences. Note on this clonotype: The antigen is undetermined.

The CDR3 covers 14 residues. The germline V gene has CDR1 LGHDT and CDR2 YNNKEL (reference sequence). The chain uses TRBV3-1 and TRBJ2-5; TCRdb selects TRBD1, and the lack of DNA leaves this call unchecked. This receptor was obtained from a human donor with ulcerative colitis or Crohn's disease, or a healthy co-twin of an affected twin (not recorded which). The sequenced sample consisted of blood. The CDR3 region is CASSRAGEFETQYF.